These 21 T cell receptor beta chains came from one sample sequenced in a study of Graves' ophthalmopathy and Graves' hyperthyroidism (dated by TCRdb to 2017 to 2018). Sequencing was performed on an Illumina HiSeq 2000. For repertoire sequencing, TCR beta CDR3 regions were amplified from RNA transcripts. HTBI primers and the Qiagen OneStep RT-PCR kit were used in a first-round RT-PCR, which was followed by a second-round multiplex PCR, size selection and purification. TCRdb reanalyzed the raw reads on its own, using fastp at Q25 for trimming and MiXCR for clone calling, and kept in-frame beta chains. Each entry is one CDR3 protein sequence, shown with its most common DNA and genes. The sample records around 470,000 distinct CDR3 sequences, about 15% of which are singletons. The top ten constitute over 7.5% of the sample. The sample consisted of blood. The receptor source for this set is a woman under 40 with Graves' ophthalmopathy. Donor details come from another sample of the same person, matched by shared clones.

The sample holds many counts of this clonotype. The V call is TRBV27, the J call TRBJ1-1, with D uncertain. This CDR3 spans 16 amino acids. Per germline, CDR1 MNHEY and CDR2 SMNVEV (reference sequence). Trimming removed 3 bases from V and 4 bases from J, with 18 bases in between. Written as DNA, the CDR3 is TGTGCCAGCAGTTTGAGAGGGCGGGCCAGCGGCACTGAAGCTTTCTTT. Translating it yields CASSLRGRASGTEAFF.

In its sample, this clonotype was seen many times. J is TRBJ1-2 and V is TRBV6-5; D remains ambiguous. Germline CDR1 and CDR2: MNHEY and SVGAGI. V lost 5 bases, J lost 4 bases, and 11 bases lay in between. This CDR3 is built from 13 residues. The CDR3 sequence: CASSHDTLYGYTF. The CDR3, as DNA: TGTGCCAGCAGTCACGACACACTCTATGGCTACACCTTC.

This clonotype was counted at least ten times. J is TRBJ1-3 and V is TRBV11-2, with TRBD1 matching 11 bases. The CDR3 runs to 16 residues. CDR1 and CDR2 (germline): SGHAT, FQNNGV. The V gene end was trimmed by 5 bases and the J gene end by 2 bases; junction bases not matched to a gene: 5. As DNA, the CDR3 is TGTGCCAGCAGCCGTGGACAGGGGGCGACTGGAAACACCATATATTTT. This gives the protein CASSRGQGATGNTIYF.

The chain employs TRBV2 and TRBJ1-5; D possibly corresponds to TRBD1 (5 bases). CDR1 is SNHLY and CDR2 is FYNNEI in the germline V gene. The CDR3 consists of 14 residues. V gave up 5 bases and J gave up 7 bases, with 15 bases separating them. The DNA for the CDR3 is TGTGCCAGCAGTATTAGGAGGGGCAGGCAGCCCCAGCATTTT. It is translated as CASSIRRGRQPQHF.

The sample holds many counts of this clonotype. The genes are TRBV28 and TRBJ1-1; D gene unclear. Trimming cost V 8 bases and J 0 bases, with 16 bases left between them. The germline gives CDR1 MDHEN, CDR2 SYDVKM. This CDR3 region has 15 residues. In DNA form, the CDR3 reads TGTGCCAGCTCTCTTCGGACGCCTATGAACACTGAAGCTTTCTTT. It specifies CASSLRTPMNTEAFF.

This clonotype was found many times. The J gene is TRBJ1-5, the V gene TRBV7-2; tentatively, D is TRBD1 (5 bases). Germline V gene sequence: CDR1 SGHTA, CDR2 FQGNSA. The CDR3 has 12 amino acids. Between the trimmed V and J ends, which lost 5 bases and 7 bases, there was a span of 9 bases. Written as DNA, the CDR3 is TGTGCCAGCAGCCGGGACGCACAGCCCCAGCATTTT. Its protein product is CASSRDAQPQHF. Based on the CDR3 plus reference TRBV7-2 and TRBJ1-5, the full variable domain is GAGVSQSPSNKVTEKGKDVELRCDPISGHTALYWYRQSLGQGLEFLIYFQGNSAPDKSGLPSDRFSAERTGGSVSTLTIQRTQQEDSAVYLCASSRDAQPQHFGDGTRLSIL.

This clonotype was observed many times. The rearrangement uses TRBV24-1 and TRBJ2-7; maybe TRBD2 (5 bases). V was trimmed by 0 bases and J by 7 bases, leaving 9 bases between them. This CDR3 is built from 13 residues. Germline-derived CDR1 and CDR2 are KGHDR and SFDVKD. The CDR3 DNA is TGTGCCACCAGTGATTTGTCCTCGGGGGAGCAGTACTTC. It translates to CATSDLSSGEQYF.

This clonotype was counted ten times or more. This chain joins TRBV30 and TRBJ2-7; D might be TRBD1 (6 bases). This CDR3 region has 14 residues. CDR1 is GTSNPN, CDR2 SVGIG, per germline (reference sequence). V was clipped by 0 bases and J by 3 bases, with 12 bases between them. Here the CDR3 reads CAWSVKRGGYEQYF. The CDR3 DNA reads as TGTGCCTGGAGTGTCAAGCGAGGGGGCTACGAGCAGTACTTC.

This clonotype was observed many times. The chain carries TRBV5-1 and TRBJ1-2, with 7 positions matching TRBD1. Germline V lookup: CDR1 SGHRS, CDR2 YFSETQ. The CDR3 has 17 residues. V dropped 4 bases and J dropped 1; count of bases not matched to a gene: 13. CDR3 nucleotides: TGCGCCAGCAGCCGGGACCCCGGGACAGAAATTAACTATGGCTACACCTTC. Translating it yields CASSRDPGTEINYGYTF.

The chain has TRBV12-3 or TRBV12-4 and TRBJ1-5; D is unresolved. This CDR3 has 12 residues. Trimming shortened V by 6 bases and J by 6 bases, and 9 bases separated the two germline ends. The CDR3 is CASSTEGQPQHF. CDR3 DNA: TGTGCCAGCAGCACCGAGGGTCAGCCCCAGCATTTT.

This clonotype was seen many times. The chain carries TRBV19 and TRBJ1-1; TRBD1 is a possible D gene (5 bases). The CDR3 has 14 residues. Germline CDR1 LNHDA, CDR2 SQIVND (reference sequence). Trimming took off 6 bases at V and 7 bases at J, with 18 bases between the two ends. CDR3 coding DNA: TGTGCCAGTAGAATGGGACCGAGGGGAGGTGAAGCTTTCTTT. Encoded protein: CASRMGPRGGEAFF. Looking up the rest from reference TRBV19 and TRBJ1-1 gives the full variable domain: DGGITQSPKYLFRKEGQNVTLSCEQNLNHDAMYWYRQDPGQGLRLIYYSQIVNDFQKGDIAEGYSVSREKKESFPLTVTSAQKNPTAFYLCASRMGPRGGEAFFGQGTRLTVV.

This clonotype occurred many times. This chain uses TRBV28 with TRBJ2-5; D unresolved. Trimming cost V 2 bases and J 1 base, with 8 bases left between them. The CDR3 contains 14 residues. Germline CDR1 is MDHEN and CDR2 is SYDVKM. CDR3 DNA: TGTGCCAGCAGTTTAATGGATTCCCAAGAGACCCAGTACTTC. It specifies CASSLMDSQETQYF. The variable domain in full, with the rest retrieved from reference TRBV28 and TRBJ2-5, is DVKVTQSSRYLVKRTGEKVFLECVQDMDHENMFWYRQDPGLGLRLIYFSYDVKMKEKGDIPEGYSVSREKKERFSLILESASTNQTSMYLCASSLMDSQETQYFGPGTRLLVL.

This chain uses TRBV3-1 with TRBJ1-3; no reliable D call. CDR1 is LGHDT, CDR2 YNNKEL, per germline (reference sequence). The ends were cut back, 0 bases at V and 0 bases at J, with 15 bases in the middle. This CDR3 has 18 amino acids. CDR3 residues: CASSQDFPSALSGNTIYF. CDR3 in DNA: TGTGCCAGCAGCCAAGATTTTCCTTCAGCGCTCTCTGGAAACACCATATATTTT.

In this sample, this clonotype turned up many times. The rearrangement uses TRBV6-9 and TRBJ1-5; no clear D gene. Germline V lookup: CDR1 MNHGY, CDR2 SVAAGI. This CDR3 contains 13 residues. Trimming left V 7 bases short and J 9 bases short, with 16 bases between. This CDR3 reads CASITRISGPQHF. DNA of the CDR3: TGTGCCAGCATTACAAGGATTTCTGGGCCCCAGCATTTT.

The sample holds many counts of this clonotype. CDR3 DNA: TGCAGTGCTAGTGGCGGGAGCTCCTACGAGCAGTACTTC. It yields the protein CSASGGSSYEQYF. The V gene is TRBV20-1, the J gene TRBJ2-7; 7 nucleotides match TRBD2. In germline, CDR1 is DFQATT, CDR2 SNEGSKA (reference sequence). J was trimmed by 0 bases and V by 3 bases; bases with no gene match: 2. The CDR3 extends over 13 amino acids.

This clonotype was seen a handful of times. The rearrangement links TRBV20-1 to TRBJ1-1; the D is unclear. The V end was cut by 2 bases, the J end by 0 bases, with 10 bases between. Germline lookup yields CDR1 DFQATT and CDR2 SNEGSKA (reference sequence). The CDR3 totals 14 residues. CDR3 loop: CSARHQALNTEAFF. CDR3 coding DNA: TGCAGTGCTAGACATCAGGCACTGAACACTGAAGCTTTCTTT.

This clonotype occurred many times. DNA for the CDR3: TGTGCCAGTACCCACTCTGGAAACACCATATATTTT. Translating gives CASTHSGNTIYF. The chain uses TRBV19 and TRBJ1-3; no clear D gene. The germline V and J ends were trimmed by 7 bases and 0 bases, with 4 bases remaining between them. The V gene's germline CDR1 is LNHDA and CDR2 SQIVND (reference sequence). The CDR3 loop spans 12 amino acids.

The J gene is TRBJ2-5, the V gene TRBV6-1, with D possibly TRBD1 on 5 matching bases. Trimming removed 5 bases at V and 5 bases at J, with 18 bases between. Germline CDR1 and CDR2: MNHNS and SASEGT. This CDR3 is built from 15 residues. The CDR3 reads CASSTTGLRGETQYF. CDR3 coding DNA: TGTGCCAGCAGTACCACAGGCTTACGAGGCGAGACCCAGTACTTC.

Ten or more counts support this clonotype. The chain recombines TRBV28 with TRBJ2-7, with 11 bases lining up with TRBD2. Trimming at V came to 8 bases and at J to 1 base, leaving 7 bases not matched to a gene. The CDR3 sequence is 15 residues long. Germline V gene data show CDR1 as MDHEN and CDR2 as SYDVKM. CDR3: CASLAGGFPSYEQYF. The CDR3 DNA reads TGTGCCAGCCTAGCGGGAGGTTTTCCTTCCTACGAGCAGTACTTC.

This clonotype appeared many times. The chain joins TRBV6-5 to TRBJ2-5; 7 nucleotides agree with TRBD2. The V and J ends lost 6 bases and 2 bases, in that order; junction bases with no gene match: 15. CDR3 length: 17 residues. CDR1 and CDR2 from the germline V gene are MNHEY and SVGAGI. CDR3 residues: CASSPRHSSGTQETQYF. The CDR3 DNA follows: TGTGCCAGCAGCCCCCGCCACTCTAGCGGTACTCAAGAGACCCAGTACTTC.

V gene TRBV7-8 combines with J gene TRBJ1-1; no definite D call. Germline CDR1 SGHVS, CDR2 FQNEAQ. CDR3 length: 15 residues. V was clipped by 0 bases and J by 4 bases, with 12 bases between them. Written as DNA, the CDR3 is TGTGCCAGCAGCTTAGCGACGGCAGTCGGCACTGAAGCTTTCTTT. It is translated as CASSLATAVGTEAFF.